A single sample gave rise to the 25 T cell receptor beta chains below, sequenced in a study of early T cells in non-severe SARS-CoV-2 infection. One entry per CDR3 protein, called by TCRdb with MiXCR from the 5' RACE reads. The sample yields approximately 58,000 distinct CDR3 sequences, roughly 10% seen once. Material for sequencing was whole blood. The source of these receptors is an adult who was a healthcare worker with PCR-confirmed SARS-CoV-2 infection or an uninfected control (not recorded which).

The table lists this clonotype with a few counts. The rearrangement links TRBV20-1 to TRBJ1-6; 8 nucleotides match TRBD1. Germline CDR1 is DFQATT and CDR2 is SNEGSKA (reference sequence). V was clipped by 8 bases and J by 8 bases; unmatched bases: 11. CDR3 length equals 14 residues. The CDR3 protein is CSTIQGARYSPLHF. Written as DNA, the CDR3 is TGCAGTACCATCCAGGGGGCTCGATATTCACCCCTCCACTTT.

This clonotype was seen a few times. This chain uses TRBV6-5 with TRBJ2-7, with a tentative D call TRBD1 (6 bases). CDR1 is MNHEY, CDR2 SVGAGI, per germline. The CDR3 is 13 amino acids. Trimming cost V 6 bases and J 5 bases, with 14 bases left between them. As DNA, the CDR3 is TGTGCCAGCAGAAACCCGGACAGCGACGAGCAGTACTTC. It yields the protein CASRNPDSDEQYF.

The sample holds a few counts of this clonotype. The chain uses TRBV20-1 and TRBJ2-5; 7 bases are shared with TRBD2. With 3 bases clipped from V and 2 bases from J, the junction kept 0 bases outside the gene matches. Germline values: CDR1 DFQATT, CDR2 SNEGSKA (reference sequence). The CDR3 spans 12 residues. Written as DNA, the CDR3 is TGCAGTGCTAGGCGGGGGCAAGAGACCCAGTACTTC. The encoded protein is CSARRGQETQYF.

This clonotype has more than one count but fewer than ten. This chain links TRBV4-2 with TRBJ2-4; D unclear. The CDR3 length is 14 residues. V gave up 1 base and J gave up 1 base, with 5 bases separating them. Germline CDR1 is LGHNA and CDR2 is YNFKEQ. The CDR3 loop reads CASSQASAKNIQYF. DNA for the CDR3: TGTGCCAGCAGCCAAGCCTCCGCCAAAAACATTCAGTACTTC.

This clonotype appeared a few times. An end of the junction does not agree with germline; a read error may underlie this. The chain uses TRBV3-1 and TRBJ1-6; TRBD1 is a possible D gene (5 bases). CDR3 size: 15 residues. Germline CDR1 LGHDT, CDR2 YNNKEL (reference sequence). The CDR3 bases are TGTGCCGGCAGCCAAGAATGGGGGGGTAGTTCACCCCTCCACTTT. Its protein product is CAGSQEWGGSSPLHF.

The V and J genes are TRBV29-1 and TRBJ2-2; D could derive from TRBD1 or TRBD2 (6 bases each). V lost 7 bases, J lost 3 bases, and 12 bases lay in between. The CDR3 runs to 13 residues. Germline CDR1 and CDR2: SQVTM and ANQGSEA. CDR3 in DNA: TGCAGCGCGGGGGCGCGGGACACCGGGGAGCTGTTTTTT. It specifies CSAGARDTGELFF.

J is TRBJ2-7 and V is TRBV28, with TRBD2 matching over 11 bases. Unmatched junction bases numbered 10, after V lost 7 bases and J lost 2 bases. Germline V gene data show CDR1 as MDHEN and CDR2 as SYDVKM. The CDR3 runs to 16 residues. CDR3: CASINGGTSGTYEQYF. The CDR3 region has the DNA TGTGCCAGCATTAACGGGGGGACTAGCGGTACCTACGAGCAGTACTTC. The full variable domain, with the rest looked up from reference TRBV28 and TRBJ2-7, is DVKVTQSSRYLVKRTGEKVFLECVQDMDHENMFWYRQDPGLGLRLIYFSYDVKMKEKGDIPEGYSVSREKKERFSLILESASTNQTSMYLCASINGGTSGTYEQYFGPGTRLTVT.

This clonotype has just a few counts. The CDR3 DNA sequence: TGCAGTGCTATCCCGGGGGATACGCAGTATTTT. Protein sequence: CSAIPGDTQYF. The chain links TRBV20-1 to TRBJ2-3; possible D gene TRBD2, 5 bases. V lost 4 bases and J lost 6, with 8 bases in between. The CDR3 consists of 11 residues. CDR1 is DFQATT and CDR2 is SNEGSKA in the germline V gene (reference sequence).

This clonotype was seen more than once but under ten times. The chain uses TRBV6-5 and TRBJ2-7; D may match TRBD1 or TRBD2 (5 bases each). CDR1 and CDR2 from the germline V gene are MNHEY and SVGAGI. CDR3 length: 14 amino acids. V shed 5 bases and J shed 1 base, with 12 bases lying between them. The CDR3 nucleotides are TGTGCCAGCAGTACCGGGACCCCATCCTACGAGCAGTACTTC. Its protein product is CASSTGTPSYEQYF.

The chain has TRBV29-1 and TRBJ1-1, with 7 positions matching TRBD1. The CDR3 has 12 amino acids. Germline lookup yields CDR1 SQVTM and CDR2 ANQGSEA. V lost 7 bases and J lost 1; bases outside the gene matches: 3. The DNA for the CDR3 is TGCAGCGCCGACAGGGCGAACACTGAAGCTTTCTTT. Translation: CSADRANTEAFF.

This clonotype was counted between two and nine times. This chain joins TRBV20-1 and TRBJ2-3, with 11 bases matching TRBD2. Trimming cost V 5 bases and J 1 base; bases outside gene matches: 8. CDR1 and CDR2 (germline): DFQATT, SNEGSKA (reference sequence). This CDR3 has 16 amino acids. The CDR3 DNA reads TGCAGTGCTTATGGGCTAGCGGGAGGACGCACAGATACGCAGTATTTT. Its protein is CSAYGLAGGRTDTQYF.

In this sample, this clonotype turned up a few times. The rearrangement uses TRBV29-1 and TRBJ1-2; 9 bases map to TRBD1. This CDR3 region has 13 residues. The V and J ends lost 6 bases and 8 bases, in that order; junction bases with no gene match: 10. In germline, CDR1 is SQVTM, CDR2 ANQGSEA. As DNA, the CDR3 is TGCAGCGTGGCCTCCGGGACAGGGAACGGCTACACCTTC. Translated: CSVASGTGNGYTF.

This clonotype was counted a few times. The chain employs TRBV18 and TRBJ2-1; no definite D call. CDR1 is KGHSH, CDR2 LQKENI, per germline. CDR3 length equals 14 residues. Between the trimmed V and J ends, which lost 1 base and 5 bases, there was a span of 9 bases. CDR3 in amino acids: CASSPRVGHNEQFF. Written as DNA, the CDR3 is TGTGCCAGCTCACCACGGGTAGGTCACAATGAGCAGTTCTTC.

This clonotype was detected ten times or more. At one end the junction does not follow the germline gene, possibly because of a read error. The chain joins TRBV5-6 to TRBJ2-1; TRBD2 matches at 13 bases. This CDR3 comprises 16 residues. Germline V gene sequence: CDR1 SGHDT, CDR2 YYEEEE. CDR3 coding DNA: TGTGCCAGCAGCCGCGGACAGGGACTAGCGGGACCCGGAGGGTTTTTC. It translates to CASSRGQGLAGPGGFF.

The sample holds a few counts of this clonotype. The CDR3 DNA is TGTGCCAGCAGCAGTACTAGCGGCACCTACGAGCAGTACTTC. Translated, it gives CASSSTSGTYEQYF. The V gene is TRBV3-1, the J gene TRBJ2-7; 8 nucleotides agree with TRBD2. CDR3 length: 14 amino acids. The junction had 5 bases not matched to a gene; V was cut back by 5 bases and J by 2 bases. The V gene's germline CDR1 is LGHDT and CDR2 YNNKEL (reference sequence).

The chain employs TRBV3-1 and TRBJ2-3, with no clear D. Trimming removed 8 bases from V and 0 bases from J, with 12 bases in between. This CDR3 is 14 amino acids long. The germline V gene has CDR1 LGHDT and CDR2 YNNKEL (reference sequence). CDR3 in amino acids: CASSDPTSTDTQYF. CDR3 nucleotide sequence: TGTGCCAGCTCGGATCCCACTAGCACAGATACGCAGTATTTT.

This clonotype was observed many times. This chain uses TRBV7-9 with TRBJ2-1, with 9 bases fitting TRBD2. CDR3 length equals 16 residues. CDR1 SEHNR and CDR2 FQNEAQ come from the germline V gene (reference sequence). V was pared by 3 bases and J by 4 bases, with 7 bases of the junction left unmatched. CDR3 nucleotide sequence: TGTGCCAGCAGCTTGCGGCCTAGCGGGGTATACAATGAGCAGTTCTTC. It encodes CASSLRPSGVYNEQFF.

This clonotype was seen repeatedly, ten times or more. The chain couples TRBV12-3 or TRBV12-4 to TRBJ2-1, with no clear D. The CDR3 spans 16 residues. The V and J ends lost 1 base and 1 base respectively, with 11 bases between them. CDR3 sequence (DNA): TGTGCCAGCAGTTTAGTACCCCCTGCGTCCTACAATGAGCAGTTCTTC. Its translation: CASSLVPPASYNEQFF.

This clonotype has a handful of counts. The chain couples TRBV7-9 to TRBJ2-7; 8 nucleotides match TRBD2. CDR3 length: 13 residues. Germline-derived CDR1 and CDR2 are SEHNR and FQNEAQ (reference sequence). V was pared by 5 bases and J by 9 bases, with 9 bases of the junction left unmatched. The CDR3 DNA is TGTGCCAGCAGCCGAGTGTACCGGGAGGGGCAGTACTTC. This translates into CASSRVYREGQYF.

This chain joins TRBV24-1 and TRBJ1-4, with TRBD1 matching over 9 bases. After removal of 0 bases from V and 8 bases from J, the junction contained 6 bases not matched to a gene. CDR1 KGHDR and CDR2 SFDVKD come from the germline V gene. CDR3 length equals 16 residues. Written as DNA, the CDR3 is TGTGCCACCAGTGATTTGTGGGACAGGGCCTCCGAAAAACTGTTTTTT. Amino acid sequence: CATSDLWDRASEKLFF.

This clonotype was detected ten times or more. The chain has TRBV7-9 and TRBJ2-7, with 7 positions matching TRBD1. Germline V gene sequence: CDR1 SEHNR, CDR2 FQNEAQ (reference sequence). The CDR3 has 18 residues. With 3 bases clipped from V and 0 bases from J, the junction kept 14 bases outside the gene matches. This CDR3 is CASSFRQGYILSSYEQYF. The CDR3 DNA is TGTGCCAGCAGCTTTCGACAGGGTTACATCCTCAGCTCCTACGAGCAGTACTTC. The variable domain in full, with the rest retrieved from reference TRBV7-9 and TRBJ2-7, is DTGVSQNPRHKITKRGQNVTFRCDPISEHNRLYWYRQTLGQGPEFLTYFQNEAQLEKSRLLSDRFSAERPKGSFSTLEIQRTEQGDSAMYLCASSFRQGYILSSYEQYFGPGTRLTVT.

This clonotype was counted between two and nine times. V usage is TRBV3-1 and J usage is TRBJ2-7, with a weak D call TRBD1 (6 bases). Germline loops: CDR1 LGHDT, CDR2 YNNKEL (reference sequence). V was trimmed by 3 bases and J by 3 bases, leaving 18 bases between them. This CDR3 comprises 16 residues. In DNA form, the CDR3 reads TGTGCCAGCAGCCACGATAGGACAGATGGCCTCTACGAGCAGTACTTC. Translation gives CASSHDRTDGLYEQYF.

The sample holds many counts of this clonotype. The J gene is TRBJ2-3, the V gene TRBV28; TRBD1 is a possible D gene (6 bases). Germline V gene data show CDR1 as MDHEN and CDR2 as SYDVKM. This CDR3 region has 16 residues. V dropped 4 bases and J dropped 2 bases, with 16 bases sitting between them. The CDR3 sequence is CASSSLQGPFTDTQYF. The CDR3 DNA reads as TGTGCCAGCAGTTCCTTACAGGGACCTTTCACAGATACGCAGTATTTT.

This clonotype was detected ten times or more. This chain connects TRBV25-1 to TRBJ2-7; TRBD1 aligns across 8 bases. J gave up 5 bases and V 6 bases, and 3 bases lay outside the gene matches. The CDR3 length is 12 residues. CDR1 is MGHDK, CDR2 SYGVNS, per germline. This CDR3 reads CASSAGGNEQYF. DNA for the CDR3: TGTGCCAGCAGCGCAGGGGGCAACGAGCAGTACTTC.

J is TRBJ2-2 and V is TRBV20-1, with TRBD1 matching over 8 bases. The germline V gene has CDR1 DFQATT and CDR2 SNEGSKA (reference sequence). This CDR3 contains 17 residues. The ends lost 1 base at V and 1 base at J; junction bases unmatched: 8. As DNA, the CDR3 is TGCAGTGCTAGAGGTTATCCCGGGACAGGGAACACCGGGGAGCTGTTTTTT. Protein product: CSARGYPGTGNTGELFF.